This entry is about one T cell receptor (beta chain). Clones were read by immunoSEQ multiplex PCR, and TCRdb kept only the in-frame ones, dropping some. The repertoire includes approximately 91,000 clones, roughly 77% of them detected once, and about 4.8% sits in the top ten. The sample is drawn from a study of cytotoxic CD8 clonotypes in ibrutinib-treated CLL. Between the trimmed V and J ends, which lost 11 bases and 7 bases, there was a span of 6 bases. The CDR3 has 9 amino acids. Germline V lookup: CDR1 MRHNA, CDR2 SNTAGT. The sample was PBMCs, taken after 12 months of ibrutinib treatment. The chain employs TRBV6-4 and TRBJ1-5; D unresolved. This clonotype was sampled from a human donor with chronic lymphocytic leukemia. As DNA, the CDR3 is TGTGCCTCACGGCAGCCCCAGCATTTT. Amino acid sequence: CASRQPQHF.